This T cell receptor (beta chain) was documented in a study of cytomegalovirus exposure and HLA in healthy donors. General study findings and limits: Associated with cytomegalovirus, according to the listing, were 150 to 200 TCR beta chains. Rarity held for most TCR sequences, but there were some public TCRs that occurred in many donors. According to reports, the classifier identified cytomegalovirus status with high specificity and sensitivity.

In this sample, this clone turned up once. Its target is not known. Here immunoSEQ multiplex PCR was the method, and the copy in TCRdb shows in-frame clones only, minus some. The data show some 87,000 clones, about 96% seen once. Germline lookup yields CDR1 SGHDT and CDR2 YYEEEE. The CDR3 is made up of 14 amino acids. Trimming removed 3 bases at V and 5 bases at J, with 12 bases between. This clonotype originated in a woman between 18 and 29 years old in good health and CMV-seronegative. The chain has TRBV5-6 and TRBJ1-5, with D uncertain. Sequencing was carried out using PBMCs. CDR3 nucleotides: TGTGCCAGCAGCTCATCCGGGGTCCATCAGCCCCAGCATTTT. Protein product: CASSSSGVHQPQHF.